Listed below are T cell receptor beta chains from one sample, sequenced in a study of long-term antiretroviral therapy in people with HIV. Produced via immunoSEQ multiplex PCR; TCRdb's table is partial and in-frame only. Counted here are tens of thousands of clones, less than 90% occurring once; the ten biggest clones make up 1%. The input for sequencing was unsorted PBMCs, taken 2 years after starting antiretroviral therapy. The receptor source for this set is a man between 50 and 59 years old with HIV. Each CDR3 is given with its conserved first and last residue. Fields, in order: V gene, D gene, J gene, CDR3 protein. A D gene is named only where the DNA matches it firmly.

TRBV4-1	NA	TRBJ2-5	CASSSLGGTGVWETQYF
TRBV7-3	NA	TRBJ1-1	CASSSGPNTEAFF
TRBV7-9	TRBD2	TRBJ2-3	CASSLAGAGGADTQYF
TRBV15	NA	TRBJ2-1	CATSRDQGNEQFF
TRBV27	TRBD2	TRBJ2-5	CASRGLPSGVQETQYF
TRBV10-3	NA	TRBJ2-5	CAIAEPGIETQYF
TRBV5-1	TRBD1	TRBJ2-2	CASSLVPQGAMTLHRGTGELFF
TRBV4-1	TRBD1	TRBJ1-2	CASSQEEGQVNYGYTF
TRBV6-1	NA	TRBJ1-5	CASSEYYPSNQPQHF
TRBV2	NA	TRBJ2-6	CARRSSGANVLTF
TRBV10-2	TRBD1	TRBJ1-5	CASSWTGDQPQHF
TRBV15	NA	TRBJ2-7	CATSRDGGSLVYEQYF
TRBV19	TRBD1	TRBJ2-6	CASSAHRGEAGANVLTF
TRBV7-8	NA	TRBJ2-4	CASSLLFTHPRARRIQYF
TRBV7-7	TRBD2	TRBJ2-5	CASSSLAGEETQYF
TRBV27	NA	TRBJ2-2	CASSFMGELFF
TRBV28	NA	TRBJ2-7	CASSFGTPVEQYF
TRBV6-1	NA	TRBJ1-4	CASSESREKLFF
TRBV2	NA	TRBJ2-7	CASSDWDWGDEQYF
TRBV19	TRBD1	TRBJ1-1	CASSTMDRRLEAFF
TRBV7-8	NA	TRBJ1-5	CASSRRTVPNQPQHF
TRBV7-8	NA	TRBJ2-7	CASSSNSIRSWYEQYF
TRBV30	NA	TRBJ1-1	CAWGGENTEAFF
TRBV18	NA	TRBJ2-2	CASSPQGAGELFF
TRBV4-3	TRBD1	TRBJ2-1	CASSRTDRVDDEQFF
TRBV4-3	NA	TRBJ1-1	CASSLTGYTEAFF
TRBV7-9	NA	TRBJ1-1	CASSFEGTQFREAFF
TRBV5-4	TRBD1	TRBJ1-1	CASSTGRGQGWYTEAFF
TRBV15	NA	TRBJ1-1	CATSRDLVLATEAFF
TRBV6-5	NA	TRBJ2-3	CASSYSWDPSTDTQYF
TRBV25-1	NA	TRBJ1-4	CASSEQGSGNEKLFF
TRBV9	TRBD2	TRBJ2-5	CASSVEGLTTETQYF
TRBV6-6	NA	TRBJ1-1	CASSNAQGRTEAFF
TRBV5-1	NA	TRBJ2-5	CASSLPASQRETQYF
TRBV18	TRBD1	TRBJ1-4	CASSPLTGGSLEKLFF
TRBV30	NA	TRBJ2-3	CAWRQWGQSTDTQYF
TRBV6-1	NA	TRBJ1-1	CASSFDRTYTEAFF
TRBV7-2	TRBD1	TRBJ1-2	CASSTRQGGDYGYTF
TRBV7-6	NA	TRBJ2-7	CASSSGLLYEQYF
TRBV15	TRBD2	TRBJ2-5	CATSSGLAGVETQYF
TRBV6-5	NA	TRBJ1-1	CASSYTTPAVNTEAFF
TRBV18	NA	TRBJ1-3	CASSGPERRNTIYF
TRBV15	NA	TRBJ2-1	CATEGRNSYNEQFF
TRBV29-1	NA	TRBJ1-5	CSVPRPRQVRPSNQPQHF
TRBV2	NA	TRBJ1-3	CASWGAWTVSGNTIYF
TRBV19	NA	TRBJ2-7	CASSIIGFSYEQYF
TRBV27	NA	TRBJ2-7	CASSSKGPWEGYEQYF
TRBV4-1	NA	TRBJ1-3	CASSQESRAWGNTIYF
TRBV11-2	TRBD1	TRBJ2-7	CASSPRTGDEQYF
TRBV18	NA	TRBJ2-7	CASSPPPGYEQYF
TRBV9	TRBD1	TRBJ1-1	CASSRGQVNTEAFF
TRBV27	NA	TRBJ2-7	CASSLRGDSSPEQYF
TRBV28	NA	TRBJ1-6	CASILGGDGDSPLHF
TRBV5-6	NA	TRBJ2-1	CASSFYLRYEQFF
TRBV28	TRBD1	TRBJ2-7	CASSSPRTGGVYEQYF